This TCR beta chain was captured by sequencing in a study of blood T cell repertoires in COVID-19. About the study: T cells, B-cell-depleted T cells, or PBMCs supplied cDNA or gDNA.

Those enrolled in Seattle joined during active infection and were followed longitudinally afterward. Here immunoSEQ multiplex PCR was the method, and the copy in TCRdb shows in-frame clones only, minus some. The data show a few hundred thousand clones, around 83% seen once. The sample taken for sequencing was peripheral blood. This sequence was found in a woman in her 70s with COVID-19, enrolled during active disease.

The CDR3 bases are TGCGCCAGCAGCCAACCGGACAGAGTTGGAAACACCATATATTTT. It translates to CASSQPDRVGNTIYF. J is TRBJ1-3 and V is TRBV4-1; D perhaps matches TRBD1 (6 bases). V lost 2 bases and J 3 bases, leaving 11 bases between the germline ends. This CDR3 spans 15 amino acids. Germline V lookup: CDR1 MGHRA, CDR2 YSYEKL.